This is a list of T cell receptor beta chains from one sample in a study of blood T cell repertoires in COVID-19. Only in-frame clones appear in the TCRdb table, and some are missing; sequencing was by immunoSEQ multiplex PCR. The sample carries 50,000 to 60,000 clones, 80% to 90% recorded once. Source material: peripheral blood. These receptors came from a man aged 35-49 years with COVID-19, enrolled during active disease. The CDR3 runs from the conserved cysteine through the conserved F or W. A D gene is named only where the DNA matches it firmly. Only some rows state a clone size, as once, few, many or a class for expanded clones.

TRBV2,.,15,TRBJ2-7,TRBD1,TGTGCCAGCAGTCCCATGGGACAGGCCAGCGGTGAGCAGTACTTC,CASSPMGQASGEQYF
TRBV30,.,14,TRBJ1-1,.,TGTGCCTGGAGTGTACGCAGGGGAAGCACTGAAGCTTTCTTT,CAWSVRRGSTEAFF
TRBV6-2/TRBV6-3,.,19,TRBJ2-3,TRBD2,TGTGCCAGCAGTTACGCTAGCGGAATCCCCCTACCCCGCGAGGATACGCAGTATTTT,CASSYASGIPLPREDTQYF
TRBV14,.,14,TRBJ2-1,TRBD1,TGTGCCAGCAGCCAAGGGACAGGCCCAAATGAGCAGTTCTTC,CASSQGTGPNEQFF
TRBV5-4,.,15,TRBJ2-1,TRBD2,TGTGCCAGCAGCCCTAATAGCGGGAGTAGGAATGAGCAGTTCTTC,CASSPNSGSRNEQFF
TRBV5-1,.,12,TRBJ2-7,TRBD1,TGCGCCAGCAGCCCAGGGGGCCACGAGCAGTACTTC,CASSPGGHEQYF
TRBV2,.,12,TRBJ1-1,.,TGTGCCAGCAGGCGTGGAGGGGCAACAGCTTTCTTT,CASRRGGATAFF
TRBV30,.,11,TRBJ1-1,.,TGTGCCTGGACATCCACAACTGAAGCTTTCTTT,CAWTSTTEAFF
TRBV3-1/TRBV3-2,.,16,TRBJ2-1,.,TGTGCCAGCAGCCAAGAACCGGGAAGCTCCTACAATGAGCAGTTCTTC,CASSQEPGSSYNEQFF
TRBV19,.,17,TRBJ1-1,.,TGTGCCAGTAGTATCGACGGGGTTGGCAGGGGAGACACTGAAGCTTTCTTT,CASSIDGVGRGDTEAFF
TRBV20-1,.,11,TRBJ1-1,.,TGCAGTGCTAGAGGAGACAGTGAAGCTTTCTTT,CSARGDSEAFF
TRBV7-3,.,15,TRBJ2-3,TRBD1,TGTGCCAGCAGCGCGACAGGGGGTGGCACAGATACGCAGTATTTT,CASSATGGGTDTQYF
TRBV7-3,once,15,TRBJ2-1,TRBD2,TGTGCCAGCAGCCTGGGACTAGCGGGAATCAATGAGCAGTTCTTC,CASSLGLAGINEQFF
TRBV7-9,few,15,TRBJ1-2,TRBD1,TGTGCCAGCAGCTTAGGAAAGGGGGCGATTGTGGGCTACACCTTC,CASSLGKGAIVGYTF
TRBV11-3,.,13,TRBJ1-1,.,TGTGCCAGCAGCTTAGCCCTAAACACTGAAGCTTTCTTT,CASSLALNTEAFF
TRBV19,.,14,TRBJ2-5,TRBD1,TGTGCCAGTAGAAGAGACAGGGGTCAAGAGACCCAGTACTTC,CASRRDRGQETQYF